This T cell receptor beta chain stems from a study of T cell changes during pregnancy in multiple sclerosis. Here immunoSEQ multiplex PCR was the method, and the copy in TCRdb shows in-frame clones only, minus some. The table has tens of thousands of clones, about 89% seen once. Germline CDR1 is SGHDT and CDR2 is YYEEEE. Trimming removed 4 bases at V and 0 bases at J, with 5 bases between. This CDR3 spans 13 amino acids. The source was CD4+ T cells from peripheral blood mononuclear cells, collected in the first trimester of pregnancy. The TCR was taken from a female donor with multiple sclerosis, enrolled in a pregnancy study. J is TRBJ2-1 and V is TRBV5-6; no definite D call. The CDR3 here is CASSRSSYNEQFF. The CDR3 DNA follows: TGTGCCAGCAGCCGTAGCTCCTACAATGAGCAGTTCTTC.